The sequence of this T cell receptor beta chain was determined in a study of regulatory T cells in long-lasting Graves disease. General study findings and limits: Authors noted too few samples as a limitation. It was in persistent disease that TRBV28, TRBJ1-2 and TRBJ2-5 were favored. Persistent Graves' patients showed a TCR diversity that was lower than that of newly diagnosed ones.

The time point is: newly diagnosed GD, antithyroid drugs for less than 3 months. Generation of the TCR library employed RNA extracted from PBMCs. Trimming cost V 6 bases and J 4 bases; bases outside gene matches: 4. The CDR3 has 14 residues. Ten or more counts support this clonotype. Its antigen is not identified. According to the study, TCR beta libraries were built with iRepertoire HTBI primers and CDR3-region Arm-PCR. TCRdb ran MiXCR on the multiplex PCR reads and lists one entry per CDR3 protein. The sample shows a few hundred thousand distinct CDR3 sequences, around 20% of them seen only once. The chain uses TRBV12-3 or TRBV12-4 and TRBJ1-3, with 9 nucleotides matching TRBD1. The TCR sequence derives from a female donor with Graves disease. This material consisted of peripheral blood mononuclear cells (PBMCs), taken at new diagnosis, from a patient treated with antithyroid drugs. The CDR3, as DNA: TGTGCCAGCAGCACCACAGGGGGCGGAAACACCATATATTTT. Protein: CASSTTGGGNTIYF.